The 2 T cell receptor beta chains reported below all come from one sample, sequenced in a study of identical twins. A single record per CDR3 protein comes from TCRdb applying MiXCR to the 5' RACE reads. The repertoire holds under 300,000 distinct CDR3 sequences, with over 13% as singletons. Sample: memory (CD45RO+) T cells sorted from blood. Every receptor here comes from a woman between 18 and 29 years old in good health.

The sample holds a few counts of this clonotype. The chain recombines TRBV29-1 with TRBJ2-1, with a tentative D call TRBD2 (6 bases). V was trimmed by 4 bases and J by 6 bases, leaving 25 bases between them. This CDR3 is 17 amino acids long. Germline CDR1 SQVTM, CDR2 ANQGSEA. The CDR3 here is CSVVRFGGASWGNEQFF. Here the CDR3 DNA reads TGCAGCGTTGTTAGGTTCGGGGGAGCTTCCTGGGGCAATGAGCAGTTCTTC.

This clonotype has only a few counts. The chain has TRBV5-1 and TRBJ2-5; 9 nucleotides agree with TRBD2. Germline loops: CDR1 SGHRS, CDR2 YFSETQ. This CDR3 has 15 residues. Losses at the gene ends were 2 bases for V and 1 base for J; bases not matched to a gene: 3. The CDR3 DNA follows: TGCGCCAGCAGCTTAGCGGGGGGAGGCCAAGAGACCCAGTACTTC. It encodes CASSLAGGGQETQYF.